This is a list of T cell receptor beta chains from one sample in a study of patients and donors after allogeneic stem cell transplantation. TCRdb redid the calling of the RT-PCR reads with MiXCR, one entry per CDR3 protein. The repertoire holds roughly 880,000 distinct CDR3 sequences, more than 15% seen once, with around 6% in the top ten. The sequenced sample consisted of blood, either unsorted or a sorted T cell fraction (not recorded which). These receptors were collected from a human donor who was either an allogeneic HSCT recipient or a stem cell or donor lymphocyte infusion donor (not recorded which). It is not recorded whose cells these are; they may come from a transplant donor. Each CDR3 is given with its conserved first and last residue. A D gene is named only where the DNA matches it firmly. Size is omitted from some rows. Given values are once, few, many or a class for expanded clones.

NA	TRBV15	TRBJ1-3	TRBD1	TGTGCCACCAGCAGAGATGCGGGACAGGGACCTCTCGCCACCATATATTTT	CATSRDAGQGPLATIYF
few	TRBV20-1	TRBJ2-3	NA	TGCAGTGCCGGGCCGGGGACTTTGACGCAGTATTTT	CSAGPGTLTQYF
NA	TRBV5-1	TRBJ2-3	NA	TGCGCCAGCAGCTACGGGGACTCCTCTATAGATACGCAGTATTTT	CASSYGDSSIDTQYF
NA	TRBV19	TRBJ1-6	NA	TGTGCCAGTAGTATAGATGGCGGGAACTCTTCACCCCTCCACTTT	CASSIDGGNSSPLHF
NA	TRBV6-1	TRBJ2-3	TRBD1	TGTGCCAGCAGGTGGGACAGGAGGGCAGATACGCAGTATTTT	CASRWDRRADTQYF
NA	TRBV27	TRBJ2-2	TRBD1	TGTGCCAGCAGTCCAGGGACAGGGGCCTACTATCCGAACACCGGGGAGCTGTTTTTT	CASSPGTGAYYPNTGELFF
many	TRBV12-3/TRBV12-4	TRBJ1-6	TRBD1	TGTGCCAGCAGTTTAGCAGACAGGGCATATAATTCACCCCTCCACTTT	CASSLADRAYNSPLHF
few	TRBV6-5	TRBJ1-1	NA	TGTGCCAGCAGTTACGTGCCGACCCGGGCGTGGAACACTGAAGCTTTCTTT	CASSYVPTRAWNTEAFF
NA	TRBV4-3	TRBJ2-2	NA	TGCGCCAGCAGCCATCCCACTGGGGTTCCGAACACCGGGGAGCTGTTTTTT	CASSHPTGVPNTGELFF
NA	TRBV4-2	TRBJ1-2	TRBD1	TGTGCCAGCAGCCAGGGATGGGACAGGCGCGGCTACACCTTC	CASSQGWDRRGYTF
NA	TRBV6-6	TRBJ2-3	NA	TGTGCCAGCAGTAGCTGGGGCCAAGATACGCAGTATTTT	CASSSWGQDTQYF
NA	TRBV20-1	TRBJ1-2	TRBD1	TGCAGTGCTAGATCAGACAGGGACTGGGGCTACACCTTC	CSARSDRDWGYTF
few	TRBV13	TRBJ2-5	TRBD2	TGTGCCAGCAGCCCCTGGACTAGGGAAGAGACCCAGTACTTC	CASSPWTREETQYF
many	TRBV12-3/TRBV12-4	TRBJ2-7	TRBD1	TGTGCCAGCAGTTTGGAGGCAGGGGGATACTACGAGCAGTACTTC	CASSLEAGGYYEQYF
few	TRBV12-3/TRBV12-4	TRBJ2-5	TRBD2	TGTGCCAGCAGTTTAGGCGGGAGTCTTGAGACCCAGTACTTC	CASSLGGSLETQYF
many	TRBV4-1	TRBJ2-7	NA	TGCGCCAGCAGCCAAGCCCAAGTTTCTAACGAGCAGTACTTC	CASSQAQVSNEQYF
NA	TRBV12-3/TRBV12-4	TRBJ1-3	NA	TGTGCCAGCAGTCCTCCGGGACATCACTCTGGAAACACCATATATTTT	CASSPPGHHSGNTIYF
few	TRBV2	TRBJ2-5	NA	TGTGCCAGCAGTAACCAACAGGGATTTATAGAGACCCAGTACTTC	CASSNQQGFIETQYF
NA	TRBV7-6	TRBJ2-3	NA	TGTGCCAGCAGCTTAACGCCCACTAGGCTGATACATTCAGATACGCAGTATTTT	CASSLTPTRLIHSDTQYF
NA	TRBV12-3/TRBV12-4	TRBJ1-4	TRBD1	TGTGCCAGCAGTTGGGACAGGGGGTTGTTCGGTGAAAAACTGTTTTTT	CASSWDRGLFGEKLFF
NA	TRBV7-2	TRBJ1-5	NA	TGTGCCAGCAGCTTAGAGGGGCCAGGGCTGGATCAGCCCCAGCATTTT	CASSLEGPGLDQPQHF
few	TRBV5-6	TRBJ1-2	TRBD1	TGTGCCAGCAGCTTGTTTGGGACAGGGCGTGTCTATGGCTACACCTTC	CASSLFGTGRVYGYTF
NA	TRBV12-3/TRBV12-4	TRBJ2-5	NA	TGTGCCAGCAGCCAAGTGGGGGGGCGCCGAGAGACCCAGTACTTC	CASSQVGGRRETQYF
few	TRBV12-3/TRBV12-4	TRBJ1-1	TRBD1	TGTGCCAGCAGTTTTACAAGGCTCCCAGGGGGCACTGAAGCTTTCTTT	CASSFTRLPGGTEAFF
few	TRBV12-3/TRBV12-4	TRBJ2-7	NA	TGTGCCAGCAGCGAGTCCCCTTTGGACGGGAACTACGAGAAGTACTTC	CASSESPLDGNYEKYF
many	TRBV12-3/TRBV12-4	TRBJ2-1	NA	TGTGCCAGCAGTTCTATCTCCTACAATGAGCAGTTCTTC	CASSSISYNEQFF
NA	TRBV3-1	TRBJ1-2	NA	TGTGCCAGCACCCGAGGGACCCTAAACTATGGCTACACCTTC	CASTRGTLNYGYTF
many	TRBV12-3/TRBV12-4	TRBJ1-1	NA	TGTGCCAGCAGTTTGATCAGGGGGAACACTGAAGCTTTCTTT	CASSLIRGNTEAFF
NA	TRBV2	TRBJ1-6	TRBD1	TGTGCCAGCCACCAGGGGGTGGATTGGTCACCCCTCCACTTT	CASHQGVDWSPLHF
NA	TRBV9	TRBJ1-2	TRBD1	TGTGCCAGCAGCCCGAGCGACAGGGCTGTAGGCTACACCTTC	CASSPSDRAVGYTF
few	TRBV9	TRBJ2-7	NA	TGTGCCAGCAGCGTAGACGGGCAGGGAGGAAACGAGCAGTACTTC	CASSVDGQGGNEQYF
NA	TRBV2	TRBJ2-3	TRBD1	TGTGCCAGCAGACAACAGGGGGCGACAGATACGCAGTATTTT	CASRQQGATDTQYF
few	TRBV5-1	TRBJ2-1	NA	TGCGCCAGCAAGCGAGGGGGGAACTCCTACAATGAGCAGTTCTTC	CASKRGGNSYNEQFF
many	TRBV12-3/TRBV12-4	TRBJ2-5	TRBD1	TGTGCCAGCTCCCCCGGACAGGTTCTGTACTTC	CASSPGQVLYF
NA	TRBV11-2	TRBJ2-5	TRBD2	TGTGCCAGCAGCTCATTACTAGCGGGGGGTCAGACCCAGTACTTC	CASSSLLAGGQTQYF
NA	TRBV20-1	TRBJ2-1	NA	TGCAGTGCTGGAAAGTTGGGCGATGAGCAGTTCTTC	CSAGKLGDEQFF
NA	TRBV24-1	TRBJ1-4	TRBD1	TGTGCCACCAGTGACCTGAAGGAGGGGGCAGCTAATGAAAAACTGTTTTTT	CATSDLKEGAANEKLFF
NA	TRBV4-1	TRBJ2-7	TRBD2	TGCGCCAGCAGCCAAGAGGGCCGCGGGAGGATCTCCTACGAGCAGTACTTC	CASSQEGRGRISYEQYF
NA	TRBV7-9	TRBJ1-2	NA	TGTGCCAGCAGCTTAGTGGTGGGCCCATATGGCTACACCTTC	CASSLVVGPYGYTF
NA	TRBV20-1	TRBJ2-7	TRBD2	TGCAGTGCTACCCCGACTAGCGGAGACTACGAGCAGTACTTC	CSATPTSGDYEQYF